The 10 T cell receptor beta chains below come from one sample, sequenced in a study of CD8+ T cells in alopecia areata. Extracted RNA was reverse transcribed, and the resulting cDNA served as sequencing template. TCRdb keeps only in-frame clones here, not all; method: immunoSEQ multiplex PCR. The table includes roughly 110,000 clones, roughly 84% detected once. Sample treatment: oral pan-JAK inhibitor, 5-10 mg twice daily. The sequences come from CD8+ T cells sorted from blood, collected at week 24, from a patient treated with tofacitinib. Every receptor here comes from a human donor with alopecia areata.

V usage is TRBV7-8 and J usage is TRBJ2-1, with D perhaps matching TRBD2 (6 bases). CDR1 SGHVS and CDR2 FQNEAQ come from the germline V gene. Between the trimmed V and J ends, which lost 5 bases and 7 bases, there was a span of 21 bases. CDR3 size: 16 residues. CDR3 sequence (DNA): TGTGCCAGCAGCAAAAGGAGGGGCCTCTTCGTGAATGAGCAGTTCTTC. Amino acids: CASSKRRGLFVNEQFF. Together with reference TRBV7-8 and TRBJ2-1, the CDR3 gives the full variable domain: GAGVSQSPRYKVAKRGQDVALRCDPISGHVSLFWYQQALGQGPEFLTYFQNEAQLDKSGLPSDRFFAERPEGSVSTLKIQRTQQEDSAVYLCASSKRRGLFVNEQFFGPGTRLTVL.

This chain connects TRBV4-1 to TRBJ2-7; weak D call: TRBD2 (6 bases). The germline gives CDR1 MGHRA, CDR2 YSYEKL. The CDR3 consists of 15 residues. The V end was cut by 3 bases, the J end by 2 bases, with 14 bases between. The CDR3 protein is CASSQTGLGAYEQYF. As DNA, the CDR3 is TGCGCCAGCAGCCAGACGGGACTGGGTGCCTACGAGCAGTACTTC.

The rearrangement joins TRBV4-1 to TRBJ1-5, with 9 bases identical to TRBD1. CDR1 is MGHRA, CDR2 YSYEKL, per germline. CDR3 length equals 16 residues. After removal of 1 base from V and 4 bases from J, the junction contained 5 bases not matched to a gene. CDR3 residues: CASSQGGDRVNQPQHF. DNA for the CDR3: TGCGCCAGCAGCCAAGGCGGGGACAGGGTAAATCAGCCCCAGCATTTT.

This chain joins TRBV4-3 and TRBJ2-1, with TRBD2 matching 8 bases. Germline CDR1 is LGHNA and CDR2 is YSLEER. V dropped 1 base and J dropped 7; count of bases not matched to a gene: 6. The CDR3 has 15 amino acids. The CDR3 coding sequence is TGCGCCAGCAGCCAAGGGACGGGAGGGAATAATGAGCAGTTCTTC. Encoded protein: CASSQGTGGNNEQFF.

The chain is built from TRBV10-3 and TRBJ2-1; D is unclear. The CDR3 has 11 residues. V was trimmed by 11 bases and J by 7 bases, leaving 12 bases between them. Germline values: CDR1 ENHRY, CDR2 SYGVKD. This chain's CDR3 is CASRSGNEQFF. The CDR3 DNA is TGTGCCTCCCGGTCCGGAAATGAGCAGTTCTTC.

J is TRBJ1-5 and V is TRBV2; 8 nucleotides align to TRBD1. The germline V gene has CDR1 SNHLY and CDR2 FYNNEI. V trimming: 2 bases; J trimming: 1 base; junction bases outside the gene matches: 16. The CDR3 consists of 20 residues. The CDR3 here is CASSEWLVGRGLNSNQPQHF. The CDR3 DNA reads TGTGCCAGCAGTGAATGGTTGGTTGGCAGGGGGCTAAACAGCAATCAGCCCCAGCATTTT.

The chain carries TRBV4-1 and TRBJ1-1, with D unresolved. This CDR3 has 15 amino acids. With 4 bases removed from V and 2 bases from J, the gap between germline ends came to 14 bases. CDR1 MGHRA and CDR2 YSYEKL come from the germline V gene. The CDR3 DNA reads TGCGCCAGCAGCCTTTTGACGGATAGAAACACTGAAGCTTTCTTT. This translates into CASSLLTDRNTEAFF.

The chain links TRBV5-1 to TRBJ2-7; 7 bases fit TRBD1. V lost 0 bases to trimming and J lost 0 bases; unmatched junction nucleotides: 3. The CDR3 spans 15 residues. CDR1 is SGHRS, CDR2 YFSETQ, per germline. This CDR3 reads CASSLGTGVSYEQYF. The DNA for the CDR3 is TGCGCCAGCAGCTTGGGAACAGGGGTCTCCTACGAGCAGTACTTC. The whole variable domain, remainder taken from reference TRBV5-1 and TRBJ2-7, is KAGVTQTPRYLIKTRGQQVTLSCSPISGHRSVSWYQQTPGQGLQFLFEYFSETQRNKGNFPGRFSGRQFSNSRSEMNVSTLELGDSALYLCASSLGTGVSYEQYFGPGTRLTVT.

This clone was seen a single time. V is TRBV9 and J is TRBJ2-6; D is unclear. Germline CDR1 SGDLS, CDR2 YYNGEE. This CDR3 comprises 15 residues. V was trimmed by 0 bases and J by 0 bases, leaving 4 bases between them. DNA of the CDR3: TGTGCCAGCAGCGTAGATACCTCTGGGGCCAACGTCCTGACTTTC. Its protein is CASSVDTSGANVLTF. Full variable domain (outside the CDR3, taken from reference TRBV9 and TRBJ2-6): DSGVTQTPKHLITATGQRVTLRCSPRSGDLSVYWYQQSLDQGLQFLIQYYNGEERAKGNILERFSAQQFPDLHSELNLSSLELGDSALYFCASSVDTSGANVLTFGAGSRLTVL.

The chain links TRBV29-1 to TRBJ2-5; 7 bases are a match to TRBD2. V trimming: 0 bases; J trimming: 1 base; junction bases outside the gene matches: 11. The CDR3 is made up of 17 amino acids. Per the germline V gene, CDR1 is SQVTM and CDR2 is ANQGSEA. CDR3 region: CSVEEDQAGNSQETQYF. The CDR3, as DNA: TGCAGCGTTGAAGAGGACCAAGCGGGAAATAGCCAAGAGACCCAGTACTTC. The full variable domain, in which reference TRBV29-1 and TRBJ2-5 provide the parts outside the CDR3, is SAVISQKPSRDICQRGTSLTIQCQVDSQVTMMFWYRQQPGQSLTLIATANQGSEATYESGFVIDKFPISRPNLTFSTLTVSNMSPEDSSIYLCSVEEDQAGNSQETQYFGPGTRLLVL.